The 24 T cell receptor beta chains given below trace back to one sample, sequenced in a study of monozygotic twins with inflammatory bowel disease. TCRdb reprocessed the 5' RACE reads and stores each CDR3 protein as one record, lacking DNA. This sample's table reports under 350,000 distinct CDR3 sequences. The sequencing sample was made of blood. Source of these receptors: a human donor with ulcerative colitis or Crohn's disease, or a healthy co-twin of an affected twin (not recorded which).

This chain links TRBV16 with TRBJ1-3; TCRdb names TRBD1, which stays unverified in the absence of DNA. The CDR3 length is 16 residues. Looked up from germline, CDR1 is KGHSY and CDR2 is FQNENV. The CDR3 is CASSHGQGLTGNTIYF.

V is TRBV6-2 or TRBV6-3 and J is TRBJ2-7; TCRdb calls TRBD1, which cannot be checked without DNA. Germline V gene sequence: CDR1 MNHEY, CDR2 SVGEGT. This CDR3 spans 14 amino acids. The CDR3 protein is CASRVAQGADEQYF.

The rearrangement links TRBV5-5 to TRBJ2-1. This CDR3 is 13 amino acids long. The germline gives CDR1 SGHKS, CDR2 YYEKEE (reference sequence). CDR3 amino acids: CASSLYVYNEQFF. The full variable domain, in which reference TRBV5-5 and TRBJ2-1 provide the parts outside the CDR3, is DAGVTQSPTHLIKTRGQQVTLRCSPISGHKSVSWYQQVLGQGPQFIFQYYEKEERGRGNFPDRFSARQFPNYSSELNVNALLLGDSALYLCASSLYVYNEQFFGPGTRLTVL.

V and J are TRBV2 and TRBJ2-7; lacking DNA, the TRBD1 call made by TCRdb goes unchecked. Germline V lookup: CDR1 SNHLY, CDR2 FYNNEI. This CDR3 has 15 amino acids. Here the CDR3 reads CASTPTGKSSYEQYF.

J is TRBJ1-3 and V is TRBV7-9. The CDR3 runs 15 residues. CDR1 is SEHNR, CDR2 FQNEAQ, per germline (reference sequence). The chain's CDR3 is CASSLAAKTGNTIYF.

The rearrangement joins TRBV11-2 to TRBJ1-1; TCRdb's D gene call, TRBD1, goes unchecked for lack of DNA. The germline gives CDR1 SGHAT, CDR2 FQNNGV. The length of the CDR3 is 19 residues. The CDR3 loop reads CASSFRTGQGARGITEAFF.

This chain's CDR3 is CASSWTGGFYEQYF. The rearrangement joins TRBV5-5 to TRBJ2-7; there is no DNA to check the TCRdb D call of TRBD1. Germline values: CDR1 SGHKS, CDR2 YYEKEE (reference sequence). This CDR3 contains 14 residues.

The CDR3 spells CSAETRGQDTDTQYF. V is TRBV20-1 and J is TRBJ2-3; lacking DNA, the TRBD1 call made by TCRdb goes unchecked. Looked up from germline, CDR1 is DFQATT and CDR2 is SNEGSKA (reference sequence). CDR3 size: 15 residues.

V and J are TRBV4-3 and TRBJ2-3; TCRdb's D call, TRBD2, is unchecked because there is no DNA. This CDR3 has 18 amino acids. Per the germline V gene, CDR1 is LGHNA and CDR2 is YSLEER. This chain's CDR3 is CASSQQISGGGVTDTQYF.

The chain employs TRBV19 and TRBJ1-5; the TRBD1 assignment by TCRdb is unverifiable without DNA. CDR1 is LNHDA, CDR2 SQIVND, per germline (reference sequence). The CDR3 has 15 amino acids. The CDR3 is CASSIVGGSNQPQHF.

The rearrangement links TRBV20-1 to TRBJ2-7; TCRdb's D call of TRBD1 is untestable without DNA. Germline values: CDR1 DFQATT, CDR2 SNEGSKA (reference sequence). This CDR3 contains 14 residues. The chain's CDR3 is CSATWTGNTYEQYF.

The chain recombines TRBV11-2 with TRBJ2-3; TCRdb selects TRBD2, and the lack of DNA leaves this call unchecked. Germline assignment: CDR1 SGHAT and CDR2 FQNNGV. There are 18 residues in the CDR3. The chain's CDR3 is CASSSNLLAGVGTDTQYF. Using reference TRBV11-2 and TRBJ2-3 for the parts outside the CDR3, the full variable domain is EAGVAQSPRYKIIEKRQSVAFWCNPISGHATLYWYQQILGQGPKLLIQFQNNGVVDDSQLPKDRFSAERLKGVDSTLKIQPAKLEDSAVYLCASSSNLLAGVGTDTQYFGPGTRLTVL.

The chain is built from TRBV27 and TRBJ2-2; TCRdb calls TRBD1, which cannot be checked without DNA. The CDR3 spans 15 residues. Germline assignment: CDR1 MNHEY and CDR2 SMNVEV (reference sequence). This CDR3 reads CASSPGTGDTGELFF.

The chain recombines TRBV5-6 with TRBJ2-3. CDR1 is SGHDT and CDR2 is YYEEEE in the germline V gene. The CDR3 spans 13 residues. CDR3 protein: CASSEPGTDTQYF. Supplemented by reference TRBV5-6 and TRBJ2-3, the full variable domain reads DAGVTQSPTHLIKTRGQQVTLRCSPKSGHDTVSWYQQALGQGPQFIFQYYEEEERQRGNFPDRFSGHQFPNYSSELNVNALLLGDSALYLCASSEPGTDTQYFGPGTRLTVL.

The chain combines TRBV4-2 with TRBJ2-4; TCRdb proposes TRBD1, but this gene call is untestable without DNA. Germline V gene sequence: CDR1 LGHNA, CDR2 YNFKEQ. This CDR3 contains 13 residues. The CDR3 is CASSQQGVGIQYF.

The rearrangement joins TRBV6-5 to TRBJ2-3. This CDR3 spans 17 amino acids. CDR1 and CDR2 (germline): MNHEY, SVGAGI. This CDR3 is CASSYSNGVTGTDTQYF.

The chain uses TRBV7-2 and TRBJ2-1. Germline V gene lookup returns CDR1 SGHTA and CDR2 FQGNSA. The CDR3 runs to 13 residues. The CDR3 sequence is CASSLGLINEQFF.

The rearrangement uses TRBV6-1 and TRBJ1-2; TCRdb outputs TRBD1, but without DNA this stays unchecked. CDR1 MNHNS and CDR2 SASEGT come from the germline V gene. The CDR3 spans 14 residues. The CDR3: CASSERGDRDGYTF.

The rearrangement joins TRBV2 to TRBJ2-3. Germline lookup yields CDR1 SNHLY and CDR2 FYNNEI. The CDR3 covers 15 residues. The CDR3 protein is CASRTLRGLTDTQYF.

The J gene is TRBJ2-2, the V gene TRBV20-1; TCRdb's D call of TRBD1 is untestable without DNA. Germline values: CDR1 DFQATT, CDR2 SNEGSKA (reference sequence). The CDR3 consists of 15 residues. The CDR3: CSARDPGRGGRELFF.

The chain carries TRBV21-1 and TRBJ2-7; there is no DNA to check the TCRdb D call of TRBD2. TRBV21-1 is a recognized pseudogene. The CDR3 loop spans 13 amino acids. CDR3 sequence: CASRGGGPLEQYF.

The CDR3 spells CASSADSYNEQFF. The gene calls are TRBV9 and TRBJ2-1. The CDR3 loop spans 13 amino acids. Germline CDR1 and CDR2: SGDLS and YYNGEE.

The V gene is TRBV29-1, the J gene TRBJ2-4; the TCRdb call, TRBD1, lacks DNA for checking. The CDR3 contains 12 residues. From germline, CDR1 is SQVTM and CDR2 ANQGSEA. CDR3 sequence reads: CSVEGRGNIQYF.

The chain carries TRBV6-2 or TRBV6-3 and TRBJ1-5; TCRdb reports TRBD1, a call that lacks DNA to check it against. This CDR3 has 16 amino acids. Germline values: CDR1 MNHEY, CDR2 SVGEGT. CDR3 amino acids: CASSTLGKGGGQPQHF.